What follows are 32 T cell receptor beta chains derived from one specimen sequenced in a study of Tregs in tolerant kidney transplant recipients. Sequencing used immunoSEQ multiplex PCR; TCRdb keeps in-frame clones, though not all of them. The sample lists roughly 46,000 clones, about 90% occurring once. The sample taken for sequencing was Tregs from blood. The receptors stem from a human donor in good health.

This chain connects TRBV7-2 to TRBJ2-7, with 11 bases aligning to TRBD2. The CDR3 totals 16 residues. Germline assignment: CDR1 SGHTA and CDR2 FQGNSA. The J segment lost 3 bases and the V segment lost 4 bases, leaving 8 bases of the junction unmatched. CDR3 amino acids: CASSSLLAGDRYEQYF. CDR3 coding DNA: TGTGCCAGCAGCTCCCTACTAGCGGGAGACCGCTACGAGCAGTACTTC. The full variable domain, completed using reference TRBV7-2 and TRBJ2-7, is GAGVSQSPSNKVTEKGKDVELRCDPISGHTALYWYRQSLGQGLEFLIYFQGNSAPDKSGLPSDRFSAERTGGSVSTLTIQRTQQEDSAVYLCASSSLLAGDRYEQYFGPGTRLTVT.

The chain combines TRBV2 with TRBJ1-2; 8 bases line up with TRBD1. Trimming removed 3 bases from V and 2 bases from J; junction bases left unmatched: 2. The CDR3 has 14 residues. Germline assignment: CDR1 SNHLY and CDR2 FYNNEI. CDR3 nucleotides: TGTGCCAGCAGTGATCGGACAGGGAACTATGGCTACACCTTC. Translation gives CASSDRTGNYGYTF.

This sequence joins TRBV7-9 and TRBJ2-3, with 8 bases fitting TRBD2. The J segment lost 0 bases and the V segment lost 1 base, leaving 9 bases of the junction unmatched. This CDR3 region has 18 residues. CDR1 is SEHNR and CDR2 is FQNEAQ in the germline V gene (reference sequence). CDR3 loop: CASSLGWEAGASTDTQYF. The CDR3 nucleotides are TGTGCCAGCAGCTTAGGGTGGGAAGCGGGGGCCAGCACAGATACGCAGTATTTT.

The chain uses TRBV5-1 and TRBJ2-1; perhaps TRBD1 as D (5 bases). This CDR3 is 15 amino acids long. The V and J ends lost 6 bases and 3 bases respectively, with 16 bases between them. CDR1 and CDR2 from the germline V gene are SGHRS and YFSETQ. CDR3 sequence reads: CASTWGRIYYNEQFF. The CDR3 DNA reads TGCGCCAGCACTTGGGGCAGAATATACTACAATGAGCAGTTCTTC.

The chain couples TRBV5-1 to TRBJ1-6; 7 positions agree with TRBD1. The CDR3 is 15 residues long. Germline CDR1 is SGHRS and CDR2 is YFSETQ. The junction had 1 base not matched to a gene; V was cut back by 0 bases and J by 4 bases. The CDR3 DNA reads TGCGCCAGCAGCTTGGACAGGGGATATAATTCACCCCTCCACTTT. Amino acid sequence: CASSLDRGYNSPLHF.

The rearrangement joins TRBV11-2 to TRBJ2-1; 8 nucleotides agree with TRBD1. Unmatched junction bases numbered 10, after V lost 4 bases and J lost 8 bases. This CDR3 is built from 15 residues. Germline V gene data show CDR1 as SGHAT and CDR2 as FQNNGV. The CDR3 reads CASSSRDRILHEQFF. The CDR3 DNA reads TGTGCCAGCAGCTCCCGGGACAGGATCTTGCATGAGCAGTTCTTC.

This chain joins TRBV11-1 and TRBJ2-3; unclear D gene. Germline loops: CDR1 SGHAT, CDR2 FQDESV (reference sequence). V lost 5 bases, J lost 2 bases, and 23 bases lay in between. The CDR3 has 18 residues. CDR3 amino acids: CASSPGPKVLGFTDTQYF. The CDR3 DNA is TGTGCCAGCAGCCCTGGGCCTAAGGTCCTCGGGTTCACAGATACGCAGTATTTT. Full variable domain (missing parts from reference TRBV11-1 and TRBJ2-3): EAEVAQSPRYKITEKSQAVAFWCDPISGHATLYWYRQILGQGPELLVQFQDESVVDDSQLPKDRFSAERLKGVDSTLKIQPAELGDSAMYLCASSPGPKVLGFTDTQYFGPGTRLTVL.

V usage is TRBV30 and J usage is TRBJ2-5; 10 nucleotides line up with TRBD2. Germline CDR1 and CDR2: GTSNPN and SVGIG (reference sequence). There are 18 residues in the CDR3. V lost 0 bases to trimming and J lost 5 bases; unmatched junction nucleotides: 15. The CDR3 nucleotides are TGTGCCTGGAGTGTACAGCCTAGCGGGAGAGGTGGATCCGAGACCCAGTACTTC. Protein: CAWSVQPSGRGGSETQYF.

The CDR3 loop is CASSPPGGTGSGELFF. The CDR3 coding sequence is TGTGCCAGCTCACCACCAGGAGGGACAGGCAGTGGGGAGCTGTTTTTT. The chain is built from TRBV18 and TRBJ2-2; 8 bases are a match to TRBD1. Trimming removed 0 bases from V and 8 bases from J; junction bases left unmatched: 8. Germline V lookup: CDR1 KGHSH, CDR2 LQKENI. This CDR3 is built from 16 residues.

This chain links TRBV6-5 with TRBJ1-5; D call uncertain. V lost 5 bases, J lost 4 bases, and 15 bases lay in between. This CDR3 contains 15 residues. Germline V gene data show CDR1 as MNHEY and CDR2 as SVGAGI. This CDR3 reads CASSLGGFRNQPQHF. The CDR3 DNA reads TGTGCCAGCAGTCTGGGAGGGTTTCGAAATCAGCCCCAGCATTTT.

This chain uses TRBV7-9 with TRBJ1-1, with a tentative D call TRBD1 (6 bases). V was cut by 3 bases and J by 6 bases, with 14 bases left in between. This CDR3 region has 14 residues. Germline loops: CDR1 SEHNR, CDR2 FQNEAQ (reference sequence). The CDR3 DNA reads as TGTGCCAGCAGCTTCCGGGGGGCTGGGGCTGAAGCTTTCTTT. Its translation is CASSFRGAGAEAFF.

The gene calls are TRBV7-3 and TRBJ2-2, with TRBD1 matching over 7 bases. V was clipped by 2 bases and J by 7 bases; unmatched bases: 10. Germline lookup yields CDR1 SGHTA and CDR2 FQGTGA. This CDR3 spans 16 amino acids. The CDR3 DNA sequence: TGTGCCAGCAGCTTATCTACAGGGGCGTTAAGCGGGGAGCTGTTTTTT. Protein sequence: CASSLSTGALSGELFF.

The V call is TRBV5-1, the J call TRBJ1-3; D is unclear. Germline values: CDR1 SGHRS, CDR2 YFSETQ. The CDR3 contains 15 residues. Trimming removed 0 bases at V and 4 bases at J, with 11 bases between. The CDR3 sequence: CASSLGQAWGNTIYF. CDR3 sequence (DNA): TGCGCCAGCAGCTTGGGGCAGGCATGGGGAAACACCATATATTTT.

This chain uses TRBV20-1 with TRBJ2-7; D not resolved. V lost 7 bases and J lost 4, with 11 bases in between. The CDR3 totals 11 residues. Germline CDR1 DFQATT, CDR2 SNEGSKA (reference sequence). CDR3 sequence: CSVYRKYEQYF. Written as DNA, the CDR3 is TGCAGTGTTTATAGGAAGTACGAGCAGTACTTC.

This rearrangement joins TRBV21-1 to TRBJ2-3; the table calls TRBD1, which could not be checked here. TRBV21-1 is reported as a pseudogene. This CDR3 contains 16 residues. For the CDR3, the DNA is TGTGCCAGCAGCAAAGGAGACAGGGGTTGCACAGATACGCAGTATTTT. It encodes CASSKGDRGCTDTQYF.

This chain links TRBV14 with TRBJ2-3; D might be TRBD2 (6 bases). This CDR3 region has 16 residues. Trimming took 5 bases from V and 1 from J, leaving 16 bases between them. Germline CDR1 is SGHDN and CDR2 is FVKESK. CDR3 in DNA: TGTGCCAGCAGCGTCCGGCCGCGCGGGGGCACAGATACGCAGTATTTT. It yields the protein CASSVRPRGGTDTQYF.

V is TRBV11-2 and J is TRBJ2-3, with TRBD2 identical over 11 bases. Germline V gene sequence: CDR1 SGHAT, CDR2 FQNNGV. The CDR3 is made up of 16 amino acids. J lost 4 bases, V lost 3 bases, and 6 bases had no gene match. For the CDR3, the DNA is TGTGCCAGCAGCTTCTGGCTAGCGGGGGGTTCAGATACGCAGTATTTT. Protein: CASSFWLAGGSDTQYF.

Remarks on this clone: Germline and junction disagree at one end, which may indicate a read error. V is TRBV7-9 and J is TRBJ1-3; possibly TRBD1 for D (6 bases). Germline V gene lookup returns CDR1 SEHNR and CDR2 FQNEAQ (reference sequence). The CDR3 is made up of 17 amino acids. CDR3 sequence reads: CASTLNGAGVRGNTIYF. The CDR3 nucleotides are TGTGCCAGCACCTTAAATGGGGCAGGGGTTCGTGGAAACACCATATATTTT.

This clone has a single count. The chain joins TRBV6-1 to TRBJ2-1, with TRBD2 as a possible D gene (6 bases). Looked up from germline, CDR1 is MNHNS and CDR2 is SASEGT. V was shortened by 1 base and J by 7 bases, with 20 bases between the two germline ends. The CDR3 spans 17 residues. The CDR3 sequence is CASSEELTDGSRNEQFF. CDR3 DNA: TGTGCCAGCAGTGAAGAACTTACGGACGGGAGTAGGAATGAGCAGTTCTTC.

This chain uses TRBV21-1 with TRBJ2-7; the table's D call, TRBD2, was not checked against the DNA. TRBV21-1 is a pseudogene locus. CDR3 length: 16 amino acids. The CDR3: CASSYSIATRVDEQYF. Written as DNA, the CDR3 is TGTGCCAGCAGTTACTCCATAGCTACACGTGTTGACGAGCAGTACTTC.

This rearrangement joins TRBV6-4 to TRBJ1-1; the D gene is possibly TRBD1 (6 bases). Germline V lookup: CDR1 MRHNA, CDR2 SNTAGT. The CDR3 has 16 amino acids. The CDR3 nucleotides read TGTGCACGCGGAGACAGGCCTCTCGGCTTGAACACTGAAGCTTTCTTT. It specifies CARGDRPLGLNTEAFF.

The chain combines TRBV5-1 with TRBJ2-5; 10 nucleotides align to TRBD2. Germline-derived CDR1 and CDR2 are SGHRS and YFSETQ. J gave up 1 base and V 5 bases, and 8 bases lay outside the gene matches. The CDR3 has 16 residues. The DNA for the CDR3 is TGCGCCAGCAGTCAACCCTTAGCGGGGGGCCAAGAGACCCAGTACTTC. Translation: CASSQPLAGGQETQYF.

The chain links TRBV29-1 to TRBJ2-5; TRBD1 agrees at 9 bases. The V segment lost 5 bases and the J segment 5 bases; nucleotides outside the gene matches: 6. The germline CDR1 and CDR2 sequences are SQVTM and ANQGSEA. This CDR3 has 13 residues. CDR3 loop: CSVRGQGWETQYF. The CDR3 nucleotides are TGCAGCGTTAGGGGACAGGGTTGGGAGACCCAGTACTTC.

The chain carries TRBV5-1 and TRBJ1-6; 7 bases agree with TRBD1. From germline, CDR1 is SGHRS and CDR2 YFSETQ. J gave up 6 bases and V 1 base, and 7 bases lay outside the gene matches. The CDR3 has 16 amino acids. CDR3 coding DNA: TGCGCCAGCAGCTTGACTACAGGGGCAGCTAATTCACCCCTCCACTTT. Translation: CASSLTTGAANSPLHF.

This chain connects TRBV6-4 to TRBJ2-7, with a weak D call TRBD1 (6 bases). The CDR3 covers 13 residues. The V and J ends lost 7 bases and 2 bases respectively, with 12 bases between them. Germline V gene sequence: CDR1 MRHNA, CDR2 SNTAGT. CDR3 sequence: CASKTGWTYEQYF. CDR3 nucleotides: TGTGCCAGCAAAACAGGGTGGACCTACGAGCAGTACTTC.

V and J are TRBV6-6 and TRBJ1-5, with TRBD1 matching over 9 bases. The CDR3 extends over 16 amino acids. CDR1 and CDR2 from the germline V gene are MNHNY and SVGAGI (reference sequence). The V and J ends lost 2 bases and 5 bases, in that order; junction bases with no gene match: 7. The DNA of the CDR3 is TGTGCCAGCAGTTACCCCTACAGGGGGCCGGATCAGCCCCAGCATTTT. Protein: CASSYPYRGPDQPQHF.

The chain combines TRBV5-4 with TRBJ2-2; TRBD2 aligns across 7 bases. Germline trimming cut 6 bases from V and 1 base from J; bases unmatched to any gene: 6. CDR1 is SGHNT and CDR2 is YYREEE in the germline V gene (reference sequence). The CDR3 runs 15 residues. CDR3 residues: CASTPSGKNTGELFF. CDR3 nucleotides: TGTGCCAGCACCCCTAGCGGCAAGAACACCGGGGAGCTGTTTTTT.

V and J are TRBV6-1 and TRBJ2-7, with D perhaps TRBD1 (7 bases). With 7 bases removed from V and 4 bases from J, the gap between germline ends came to 17 bases. The CDR3 runs to 14 residues. The V gene's germline CDR1 is MNHNS and CDR2 SASEGT. The CDR3 sequence is CASTSTGRLYEQYF. The CDR3, as DNA: TGTGCCAGCACCTCGACAGGGAGGCTATACGAGCAGTACTTC.

This clone was observed a few times. This sequence joins TRBV19 and TRBJ1-2, with unresolved D. The CDR3 spans 15 residues. Deletions cut 2 bases from V and 4 bases from J, with 14 bases between. Germline V gene lookup returns CDR1 LNHDA and CDR2 SQIVND (reference sequence). DNA of the CDR3: TGTGCCAGTAGTATAACCCCCGGTTACCCCTATGGCTACACCTTC. Amino acids: CASSITPGYPYGYTF.

V usage is TRBV6-1 and J usage is TRBJ2-3; no reliable D call. This CDR3 contains 14 residues. The V end lost 6 bases, the J end lost 4 bases, and 14 bases lay between the germline ends. Per the germline V gene, CDR1 is MNHNS and CDR2 is SASEGT. CDR3 residues: CASRRSRTADTQYF. The CDR3 DNA reads as TGTGCCAGCAGGAGAAGTAGGACCGCAGATACGCAGTATTTT.

The chain recombines TRBV30 with TRBJ2-7; no clear D. CDR1 and CDR2 (germline): GTSNPN, SVGIG (reference sequence). V was clipped by 4 bases and J by 2 bases, with 12 bases between them. This CDR3 is 13 amino acids long. This chain's CDR3 is CAWKLLGPYEQYF. The CDR3 coding sequence is TGTGCCTGGAAGTTGCTCGGACCCTACGAGCAGTACTTC.

The chain uses TRBV7-3 and TRBJ1-1, with D unresolved. V shed 1 base and J shed 11 bases, with 5 bases lying between them. The length of the CDR3 is 10 residues. Germline V gene data show CDR1 as SGHTA and CDR2 as FQGTGA. The CDR3 nucleotides are TGTGCCAGCAGCTTAATGGTGGCTTTCTTT. Protein: CASSLMVAFF.